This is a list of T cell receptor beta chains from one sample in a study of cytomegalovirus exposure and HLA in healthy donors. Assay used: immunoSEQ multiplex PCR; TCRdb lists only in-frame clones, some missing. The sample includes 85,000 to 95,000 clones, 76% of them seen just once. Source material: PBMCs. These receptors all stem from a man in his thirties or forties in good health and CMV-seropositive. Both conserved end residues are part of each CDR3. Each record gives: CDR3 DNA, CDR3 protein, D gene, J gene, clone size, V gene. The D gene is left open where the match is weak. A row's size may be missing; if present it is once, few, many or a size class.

cdr3_nt: TGTGCCTGGAGTGTACTGGGGGCCACCATATATTTT; cdr3_aa: CAWSVLGATIYF; d_call: -; j_call: TRBJ1-3; clone_size: -; v_call: TRBV30
cdr3_nt: TGTGCCAGCATGGACAGGGCCCATCAGCCCCAGCATTTT; cdr3_aa: CASMDRAHQPQHF; d_call: TRBD1; j_call: TRBJ1-5; clone_size: -; v_call: TRBV6-6
cdr3_nt: TGTGCCAGCGCCACTAGCGGGGGGATGGCAGATACGCAGTATTTT; cdr3_aa: CASATSGGMADTQYF; d_call: TRBD2; j_call: TRBJ2-3; clone_size: -; v_call: TRBV6-1
cdr3_nt: TGTGCCAGCGTTGGGGGCGGCTACACCTTC; cdr3_aa: CASVGGGYTF; d_call: -; j_call: TRBJ1-2; clone_size: -; v_call: TRBV6-1
cdr3_nt: TGCGCCAGCAGCCCCCTAGCGGGTGGTCCCGAGGGGGCGCAGTATTTT; cdr3_aa: CASSPLAGGPEGAQYF; d_call: TRBD2; j_call: TRBJ2-3; clone_size: -; v_call: TRBV5-1
cdr3_nt: TGTGCCAGCAGCCTAGGCCCCCAAGAGACCCAGTACTTC; cdr3_aa: CASSLGPQETQYF; d_call: -; j_call: TRBJ2-5; clone_size: -; v_call: TRBV6-4
cdr3_nt: TGCGCCAGCAGCGTGTCCCGGGACAGGGTCGGGGGCTACACCTTC; cdr3_aa: CASSVSRDRVGGYTF; d_call: TRBD1; j_call: TRBJ1-2; clone_size: -; v_call: TRBV5-1
cdr3_nt: TGTGCCAGCAGCTTGGGGCAGGGAGAGACCCAGTACTTC; cdr3_aa: CASSLGQGETQYF; d_call: -; j_call: TRBJ2-5; clone_size: few; v_call: TRBV5-4
cdr3_nt: TGTGCCAGCAGTCACCGGACGGGGGGAACTGAAGCTTTCTTT; cdr3_aa: CASSHRTGGTEAFF; d_call: -; j_call: TRBJ1-1; clone_size: -; v_call: TRBV28
cdr3_nt: TGTGCCAGCAATCACCAGGGGAACTATGGCTACACCTTC; cdr3_aa: CASNHQGNYGYTF; d_call: -; j_call: TRBJ1-2; clone_size: -; v_call: TRBV6-6
cdr3_nt: TGTGCCAGCAGCCAGCGACAGGACGGGGCCAACGTCCTGACTTTC; cdr3_aa: CASSQRQDGANVLTF; d_call: -; j_call: TRBJ2-6; clone_size: -; v_call: TRBV4-2
cdr3_nt: TGTGCCAGCAGTTTCGCAGGATCCTCTGGGGCCAACGTCCTGACTTTC; cdr3_aa: CASSFAGSSGANVLTF; d_call: -; j_call: TRBJ2-6; clone_size: once; v_call: TRBV6-6
cdr3_nt: TGTGCCATCAGTGAGCCTAAGGACGGATCACTAGCGGGCGAGCAGTACTTC; cdr3_aa: CAISEPKDGSLAGEQYF; d_call: TRBD2; j_call: TRBJ2-7; clone_size: -; v_call: TRBV10-3
cdr3_nt: TGTGCTAGTGGTTTGGTACGGGGGGGCTCTGGAAACACCATATATTTT; cdr3_aa: CASGLVRGGSGNTIYF; d_call: -; j_call: TRBJ1-3; clone_size: -; v_call: TRBV12-5
cdr3_nt: TGTGCCAGCACCAAGACAGGGAAGGATCAAGAGACCCAGTACTTC; cdr3_aa: CASTKTGKDQETQYF; d_call: TRBD1; j_call: TRBJ2-5; clone_size: -; v_call: TRBV5-5
cdr3_nt: TGTGCCAGCAGTCCACCAGGGTCGGTCTACGAGCAGTACTTC; cdr3_aa: CASSPPGSVYEQYF; d_call: -; j_call: TRBJ2-7; clone_size: -; v_call: TRBV28
cdr3_nt: TGTGCCACCAGCAGATCGTCCGGACAGAACTCCTACGAGCAGTACTTC; cdr3_aa: CATSRSSGQNSYEQYF; d_call: -; j_call: TRBJ2-7; clone_size: -; v_call: TRBV15
cdr3_nt: TGTGCCAGCAGGGGAGGGTCTAGCACAGATACGCAGTATTTT; cdr3_aa: CASRGGSSTDTQYF; d_call: TRBD2; j_call: TRBJ2-3; clone_size: -; v_call: TRBV9
cdr3_nt: TGCGCCAGCAGCCCGCGACCCTCTAGCGGGGGGGTGGATGAGCAGTTCTTC; cdr3_aa: CASSPRPSSGGVDEQFF; d_call: TRBD2; j_call: TRBJ2-1; clone_size: -; v_call: TRBV5-1
cdr3_nt: TGCGCCAGCAGCCAAAGCGGGACAGGGGTGGTCGGGGAGCTGTTTTTT; cdr3_aa: CASSQSGTGVVGELFF; d_call: TRBD1; j_call: TRBJ2-2; clone_size: -; v_call: TRBV4-1
cdr3_nt: TGTGCCAGCAGGGCATCCAGCGGCGGACATCAGCCCCAGCATTTT; cdr3_aa: CASRASSGGHQPQHF; d_call: -; j_call: TRBJ1-5; clone_size: -; v_call: TRBV2
cdr3_nt: TGTGCCAGCAGTGTCTACTTGAACACTGAAGCTTTCTTT; cdr3_aa: CASSVYLNTEAFF; d_call: -; j_call: TRBJ1-1; clone_size: -; v_call: TRBV25-1
cdr3_nt: TGCAGCCCTCATAACAGGTTGAACACTGAAGCTTTCTTT; cdr3_aa: CSPHNRLNTEAFF; d_call: -; j_call: TRBJ1-1; clone_size: once; v_call: TRBV29-1
cdr3_nt: TGTGCCAGCACGGTACAGGCGGACCAGCCCCAGCATTTT; cdr3_aa: CASTVQADQPQHF; d_call: -; j_call: TRBJ1-5; clone_size: -; v_call: TRBV6-1
cdr3_nt: TGTGCCAGCAGCTTATCCCGACAGGGAGGCTACAATGAGCAGTTCTTC; cdr3_aa: CASSLSRQGGYNEQFF; d_call: -; j_call: TRBJ2-1; clone_size: -; v_call: TRBV7-9
cdr3_nt: TGTGCCAGCAGCTTGGCCGGGAGGGAGGGCCCAGATGAGCAGTTCTTC; cdr3_aa: CASSLAGREGPDEQFF; d_call: TRBD2; j_call: TRBJ2-1; clone_size: -; v_call: TRBV5-4
cdr3_nt: TGTGCCTGGAGTGGCAGGCATGAGCAGTTCTTC; cdr3_aa: CAWSGRHEQFF; d_call: -; j_call: TRBJ2-1; clone_size: -; v_call: TRBV30
cdr3_nt: TGTGCCAGCAGTTCCTTGAGGGGGCGCCCCGGGGAGCTGTTTTTT; cdr3_aa: CASSSLRGRPGELFF; d_call: TRBD1; j_call: TRBJ2-2; clone_size: once; v_call: TRBV27
cdr3_nt: TGTGCCAGCAGCTTAGCCAATACAGGGACTGAAGCTTTCTTT; cdr3_aa: CASSLANTGTEAFF; d_call: -; j_call: TRBJ1-1; clone_size: few; v_call: TRBV7-9
cdr3_nt: TGTGCCAGCAGTGAGGGGGCCGGTGGCTACACCTTC; cdr3_aa: CASSEGAGGYTF; d_call: -; j_call: TRBJ1-2; clone_size: -; v_call: TRBV2
cdr3_nt: TGCGCCAGCAGTGAGCGGTCTCCCTATAATTCACCCCTCCACTTT; cdr3_aa: CASSERSPYNSPLHF; d_call: -; j_call: TRBJ1-6; clone_size: -; v_call: TRBV10-2
cdr3_nt: TGTGCCAGCAGAATGGGGGCACGAAAGCAGTACTTC; cdr3_aa: CASRMGARKQYF; d_call: -; j_call: TRBJ2-7; clone_size: -; v_call: TRBV25-1
cdr3_nt: TGTGCCAGCAGCGTAGCAGGGGGAGAGACCCAGTACTTC; cdr3_aa: CASSVAGGETQYF; d_call: TRBD1; j_call: TRBJ2-5; clone_size: -; v_call: TRBV9
cdr3_nt: TGTGCCATCCAAGAGACTAGCGTCACAGATACGCAGTATTTT; cdr3_aa: CAIQETSVTDTQYF; d_call: TRBD2; j_call: TRBJ2-3; clone_size: once; v_call: TRBV7-9
cdr3_nt: TGCGCCAGCAGCTTACTAGCGGGAGGGCCGGAGACCCAGTACTTC; cdr3_aa: CASSLLAGGPETQYF; d_call: TRBD2; j_call: TRBJ2-5; clone_size: -; v_call: TRBV5-1
cdr3_nt: TGTGCCAGCAGCGGATCGGGGGGGTATGGCTACACCTTC; cdr3_aa: CASSGSGGYGYTF; d_call: -; j_call: TRBJ1-2; clone_size: once; v_call: TRBV13
cdr3_nt: TGTGCCAGCAGCTCTCACGGGGGTGATGAAAAACTGTTTTTT; cdr3_aa: CASSSHGGDEKLFF; d_call: -; j_call: TRBJ1-4; clone_size: -; v_call: TRBV7-9